The 19 T cell receptor beta chains below were found in one sample sequenced in a study of T cells in Graves' hyperthyroidism and ophthalmopathy (dated by TCRdb to the late 2010s). Library preparation used multiplex PCR. The sequencer was an Illumina HiSeq 2000. TCR beta CDR3 regions were amplified from RNA transcripts. A first-round RT-PCR of the TCR CDR3 used the HTBI primer set with the Qiagen OneStep RT-PCR kit. TCRdb reanalyzed the raw reads on its own, using fastp at Q25 for trimming and MiXCR for clone calling, and kept in-frame beta chains. A single entry per CDR3 protein holds the most common genes and DNA from its merged rows. Counted in this sample were about 640,000 distinct CDR3 sequences; about a fifth of them appeared once. The ten largest make up roughly 30% of the sample. Sequencing was performed on blood. The receptors here all came from a man under 40 with Graves' ophthalmopathy.

In this sample, this clonotype turned up many times. The chain links TRBV6-1 to TRBJ1-5, with 8 bases matching TRBD1. From germline, CDR1 is MNHNS and CDR2 SASEGT. The V and J ends lost 4 bases and 10 bases, in that order; junction bases with no gene match: 9. This CDR3 comprises 14 residues. CDR3 region: CASSARQGLKPQHF. CDR3 in DNA: TGTGCCAGCAGTGCCCGACAGGGGTTGAAACCCCAGCATTTT.

The rearrangement joins TRBV20-1 to TRBJ1-1, with 8 bases matching TRBD1. Germline CDR1 is DFQATT and CDR2 is SNEGSKA (reference sequence). V gave up 6 bases and J gave up 3 bases; unmatched junction bases: 6. This CDR3 contains 13 residues. Here the CDR3 reads CSAKTGVDTEAFF. CDR3 sequence (DNA): TGCAGTGCCAAGACAGGGGTGGACACTGAAGCTTTCTTT.

The rearrangement links TRBV3-1 to TRBJ2-7; D ambiguous. This CDR3 comprises 16 residues. V was shortened by 0 bases and J by 3 bases, with 15 bases between the two germline ends. The germline gives CDR1 LGHDT, CDR2 YNNKEL (reference sequence). As DNA, the CDR3 is TGTGCCAGCAGCCAAGATACGACAACTGAATTCTACGAGCAGTACTTC. Amino acids: CASSQDTTTEFYEQYF.

Remarks on this clonotype: A much larger clone differs from this one at a single base, so this may be a read error. This CDR3 reads CASSRTSGSVLDEQFF. In nucleotides, the CDR3 is TGTGCCAGCAGTAGGACTAGCGGGAGCGTTTTGGATGAGCAGTTCTTC. The rearrangement joins TRBV2 to TRBJ2-1; 13 bases align to TRBD2. The V segment lost 5 bases and the J segment 8 bases; nucleotides outside the gene matches: 9. Germline V gene data show CDR1 as SNHLY and CDR2 as FYNNEI. This CDR3 is built from 16 residues.

This clonotype was counted a single time. This chain connects TRBV27 to TRBJ1-2; TRBD1 matches at 10 bases. V lost 0 bases to trimming and J lost 7 bases; unmatched junction nucleotides: 5. Looked up from germline, CDR1 is MNHEY and CDR2 is SMNVEV (reference sequence). This CDR3 is 15 amino acids long. In DNA, the CDR3 is TGTGCCAGCAGTTTATCGACCGGGACAGGGGCTGGCTACACCTTC. This gives the protein CASSLSTGTGAGYTF.

The chain links TRBV6-2 or TRBV6-3 to TRBJ2-1, with a tentative D call TRBD2 (6 bases). Trimming stripped 7 bases from V and 0 bases from J, with 10 bases between. This CDR3 has 14 amino acids. The germline V gene has CDR1 MNHEY and CDR2 SVGEGT. The CDR3 DNA reads TGTGCCAGCATTTCTAGCGACTCCTACAATGAGCAGTTCTTC. Amino acids: CASISSDSYNEQFF.

This clonotype was seen repeatedly, ten times or more. This chain uses TRBV30 with TRBJ2-1, with D maybe TRBD2 (6 bases). The germline CDR1 and CDR2 sequences are GTSNPN and SVGIG (reference sequence). The CDR3 totals 15 residues. The V and J ends lost 2 bases and 3 bases respectively, with 14 bases between them. The CDR3, as DNA: TGTGCCTGGAGTCCTGGGGCGGGATACTACAATGAGCAGTTCTTC. Protein sequence: CAWSPGAGYYNEQFF.

This clonotype was found many times. V and J are TRBV7-8 and TRBJ2-7; D remains unclear. Germline loops: CDR1 SGHVS, CDR2 FQNEAQ. V was clipped by 2 bases and J by 0 bases, with 5 bases between them. The CDR3 consists of 13 residues. DNA for the CDR3: TGTGCCAGCAGCTTACGGCTCTCCTACGAGCAGTACTTC. Translating gives CASSLRLSYEQYF.

This clonotype was seen at least ten times. The gene calls are TRBV28 and TRBJ1-5, with D perhaps TRBD1 (5 bases). Germline lookup yields CDR1 MDHEN and CDR2 SYDVKM. With 4 bases removed from V and 7 bases from J, the gap between germline ends came to 17 bases. The CDR3 runs 15 residues. CDR3 sequence (DNA): TGTGCCAGCAGTTCGCCTGTGGGGGGTAAACAGCCCCAGCATTTT. Encoded protein: CASSSPVGGKQPQHF.

This chain joins TRBV5-1 and TRBJ2-7; 7 bases match TRBD2. This CDR3 comprises 17 residues. Germline CDR1 reads SGHRS; CDR2 reads YFSETQ. V trimming: 3 bases; J trimming: 3 bases; junction bases outside the gene matches: 15. The CDR3 coding sequence is TGCGCCAGCAGCTCGGGGCTTCCTAGCGGCCCTAGCTACGAGCAGTACTTC. This encodes CASSSGLPSGPSYEQYF.

This clonotype was seen a handful of times. The chain combines TRBV28 with TRBJ2-2; 8 bases are shared with TRBD2. The CDR3 consists of 15 residues. The germline V gene encodes CDR1 MDHEN and CDR2 SYDVKM. V dropped 9 bases and J dropped 1; count of bases not matched to a gene: 7. CDR3 DNA: TGTGCCAGGCCTATCGGGAGGGAGAACACCGGGGAGCTGTTTTTT. Translation: CARPIGRENTGELFF.

This clonotype was counted many times. The gene calls are TRBV6-1 and TRBJ1-5; D might be TRBD1 (6 bases). The germline V gene has CDR1 MNHNS and CDR2 SASEGT. This CDR3 has 14 amino acids. V was shortened by 10 bases and J by 1 base, with 14 bases between the two germline ends. The CDR3 DNA reads TGTGCCATACAGGGTCCAGACAGCAATCAGCCCCAGCATTTT. It codes for CAIQGPDSNQPQHF.

The CDR3 region is CAWGGGTVYEKLFF. CDR3 nucleotide sequence: TGTGCCTGGGGAGGGGGGACTGTCTATGAAAAACTGTTTTTT. J is TRBJ1-4 and V is TRBV30, with D maybe TRBD1 (6 bases). CDR1 is GTSNPN and CDR2 is SVGIG in the germline V gene (reference sequence). V shed 5 bases and J shed 6 bases, with 16 bases lying between them. The CDR3 is 14 residues long.

At least ten counts were recorded for this clonotype. In DNA, the CDR3 is TGTGCCAGCAGCTTAGCGACACGTGAGACCCAGTACTTC. Amino acid sequence: CASSLATRETQYF. The J gene is TRBJ2-5, the V gene TRBV7-6; D remains ambiguous. V lost 0 bases and J lost 5, with 7 bases in between. This CDR3 is built from 13 residues. Germline V gene lookup returns CDR1 SGHVS and CDR2 FNYEAQ.

This rearrangement joins TRBV10-3 to TRBJ1-4; no reliable D call. Trimming removed 3 bases at V and 0 bases at J, with 8 bases between. The CDR3 consists of 15 residues. CDR1 is ENHRY, CDR2 SYGVKD, per germline. CDR3 DNA sequence: TGTGCCATCAGTGACGGGAGGGCAACTAATGAAAAACTGTTTTTT. This gives the protein CAISDGRATNEKLFF.

This clonotype was seen many times. J is TRBJ1-5 and V is TRBV28; D not certain. The CDR3 covers 17 residues. Germline V gene lookup returns CDR1 MDHEN and CDR2 SYDVKM. Trimming took off 5 bases at V and 2 bases at J, with 19 bases between the two ends. CDR3 sequence (DNA): TGTGCCAGCAGTCTCTTCCGGGATACCTTCGGCAATCAGCCCCAGCATTTT. This codes for CASSLFRDTFGNQPQHF.

This clonotype has more than one count but fewer than ten. V usage is TRBV20-1 and J usage is TRBJ2-5, with 11 bases matching TRBD2. This CDR3 contains 15 residues. CDR1 is DFQATT and CDR2 is SNEGSKA in the germline V gene (reference sequence). With 5 bases clipped from V and 5 bases from J, the junction kept 10 bases outside the gene matches. CDR3: CSAYDSGRAKETQYF. DNA of the CDR3: TGCAGTGCTTATGATAGCGGGAGGGCCAAGGAGACCCAGTACTTC.

This clonotype has more than one count but fewer than ten. The chain employs TRBV20-1 and TRBJ2-5, with TRBD2 matching over 11 bases. The CDR3 is made up of 19 amino acids. V shed 1 base, J shed 1 base, and the junction held 14 bases outside the gene matches. Germline CDR1 is DFQATT and CDR2 is SNEGSKA (reference sequence). Here the CDR3 reads CSARGVGTSGSLGQETQYF. DNA for the CDR3: TGCAGTGCTAGAGGGGTGGGAACTAGCGGGAGCTTGGGCCAAGAGACCCAGTACTTC.

This clonotype was seen a handful of times. The rearrangement links TRBV2 to TRBJ2-1, with 14 bases fitting TRBD2. This CDR3 is 17 amino acids long. Germline assignment: CDR1 SNHLY and CDR2 FYNNEI. V trimming: 6 bases; J trimming: 9 bases; junction bases outside the gene matches: 13. Here the CDR3 DNA reads TGTGCCAGCAGCCCCTTGGGACTAGCGGGAGAAGGGGGTGAGCAGTTCTTC. Protein: CASSPLGLAGEGGEQFF.